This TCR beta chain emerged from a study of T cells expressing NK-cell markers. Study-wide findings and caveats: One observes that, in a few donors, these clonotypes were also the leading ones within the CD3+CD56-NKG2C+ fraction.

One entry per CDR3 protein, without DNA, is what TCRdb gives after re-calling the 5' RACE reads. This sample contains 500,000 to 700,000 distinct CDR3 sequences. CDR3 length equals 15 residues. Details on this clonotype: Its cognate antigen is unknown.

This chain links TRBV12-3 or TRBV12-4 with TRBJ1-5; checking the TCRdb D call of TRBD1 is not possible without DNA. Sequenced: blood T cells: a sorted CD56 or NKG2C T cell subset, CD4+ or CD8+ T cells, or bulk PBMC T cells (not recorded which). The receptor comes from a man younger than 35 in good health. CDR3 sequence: CASRPAGQGALAQHF.